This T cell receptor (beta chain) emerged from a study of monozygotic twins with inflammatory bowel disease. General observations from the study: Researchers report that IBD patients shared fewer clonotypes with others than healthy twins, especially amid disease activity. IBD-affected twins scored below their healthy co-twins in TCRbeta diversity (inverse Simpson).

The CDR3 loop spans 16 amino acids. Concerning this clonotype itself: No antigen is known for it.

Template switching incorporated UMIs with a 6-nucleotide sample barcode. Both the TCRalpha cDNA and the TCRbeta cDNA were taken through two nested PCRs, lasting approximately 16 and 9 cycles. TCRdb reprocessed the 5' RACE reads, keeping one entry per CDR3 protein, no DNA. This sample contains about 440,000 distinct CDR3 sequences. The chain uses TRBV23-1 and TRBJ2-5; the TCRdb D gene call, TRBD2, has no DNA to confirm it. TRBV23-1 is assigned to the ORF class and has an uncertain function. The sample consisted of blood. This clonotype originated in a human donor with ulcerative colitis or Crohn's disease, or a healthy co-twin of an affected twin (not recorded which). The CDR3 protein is CASSQSSRADQETQYF.